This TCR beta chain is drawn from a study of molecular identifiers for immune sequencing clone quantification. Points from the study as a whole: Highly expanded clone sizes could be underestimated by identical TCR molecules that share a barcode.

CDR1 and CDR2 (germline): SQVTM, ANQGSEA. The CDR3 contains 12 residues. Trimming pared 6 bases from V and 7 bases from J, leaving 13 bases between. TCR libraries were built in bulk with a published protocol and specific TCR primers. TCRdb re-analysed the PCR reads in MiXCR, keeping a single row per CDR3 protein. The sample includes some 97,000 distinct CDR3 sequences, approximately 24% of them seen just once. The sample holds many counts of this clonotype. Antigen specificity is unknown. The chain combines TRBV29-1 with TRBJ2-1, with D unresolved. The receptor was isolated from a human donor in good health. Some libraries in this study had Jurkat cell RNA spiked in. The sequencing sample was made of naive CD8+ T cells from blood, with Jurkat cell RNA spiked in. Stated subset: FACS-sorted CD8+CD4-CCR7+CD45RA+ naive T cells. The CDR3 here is CSVGTVANEQFF. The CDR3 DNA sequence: TGCAGCGTCGGTACGGTTGCGAATGAGCAGTTCTTC.